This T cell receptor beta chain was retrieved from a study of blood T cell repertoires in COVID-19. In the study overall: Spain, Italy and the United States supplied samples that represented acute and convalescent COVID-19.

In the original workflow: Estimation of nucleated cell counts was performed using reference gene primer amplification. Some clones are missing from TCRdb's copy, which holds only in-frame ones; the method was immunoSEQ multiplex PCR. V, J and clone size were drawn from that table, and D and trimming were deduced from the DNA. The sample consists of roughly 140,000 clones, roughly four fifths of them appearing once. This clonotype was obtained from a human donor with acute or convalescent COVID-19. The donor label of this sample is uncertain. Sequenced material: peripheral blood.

The CDR3 reads CASSRDRGAPNEQFF. The DNA of the CDR3 is TGTGCCAGCTCTCGTGACAGGGGTGCTCCCAATGAGCAGTTCTTC. The chain combines TRBV18 with TRBJ2-1, with TRBD1 matching over 8 bases. J gave up 6 bases and V 6 bases, and 10 bases lay outside the gene matches. The CDR3 totals 15 residues. From germline, CDR1 is KGHSH and CDR2 LQKENI.